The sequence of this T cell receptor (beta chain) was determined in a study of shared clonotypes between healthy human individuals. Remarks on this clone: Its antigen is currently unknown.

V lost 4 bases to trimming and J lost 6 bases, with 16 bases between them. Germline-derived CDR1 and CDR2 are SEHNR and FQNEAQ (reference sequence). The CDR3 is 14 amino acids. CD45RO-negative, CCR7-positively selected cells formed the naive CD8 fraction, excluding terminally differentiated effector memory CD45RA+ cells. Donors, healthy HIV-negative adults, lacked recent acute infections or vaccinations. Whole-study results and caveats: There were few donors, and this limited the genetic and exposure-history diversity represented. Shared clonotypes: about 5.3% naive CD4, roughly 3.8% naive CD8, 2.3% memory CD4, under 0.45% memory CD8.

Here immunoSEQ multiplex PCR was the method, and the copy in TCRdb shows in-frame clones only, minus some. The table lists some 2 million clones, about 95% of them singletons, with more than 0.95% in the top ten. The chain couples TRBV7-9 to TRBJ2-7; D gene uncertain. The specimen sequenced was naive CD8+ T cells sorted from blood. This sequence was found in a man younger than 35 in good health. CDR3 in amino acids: CASSSPWPGPEQYF. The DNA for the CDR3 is TGTGCCAGCAGCTCCCCGTGGCCCGGGCCCGAGCAGTACTTC.